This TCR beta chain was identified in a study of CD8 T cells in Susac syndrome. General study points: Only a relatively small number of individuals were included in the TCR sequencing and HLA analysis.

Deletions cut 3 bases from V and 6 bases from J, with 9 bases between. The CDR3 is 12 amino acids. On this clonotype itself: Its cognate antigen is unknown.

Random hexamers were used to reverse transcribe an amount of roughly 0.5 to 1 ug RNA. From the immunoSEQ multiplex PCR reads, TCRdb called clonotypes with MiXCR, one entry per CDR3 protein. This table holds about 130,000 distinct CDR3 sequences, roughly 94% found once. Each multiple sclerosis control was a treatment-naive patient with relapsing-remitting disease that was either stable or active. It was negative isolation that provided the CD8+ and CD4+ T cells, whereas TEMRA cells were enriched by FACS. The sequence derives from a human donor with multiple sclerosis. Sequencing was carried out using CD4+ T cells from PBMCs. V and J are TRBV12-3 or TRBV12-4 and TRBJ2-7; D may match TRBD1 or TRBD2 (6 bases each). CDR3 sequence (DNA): TGTGCCAGCAGTTTGGGGGGCCGCGAGCAGTACTTC. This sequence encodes CASSLGGREQYF.